This TCR beta chain was captured in a study of post-analysis software for immune sequencing data. Study results and caveats: The five TRBV segments detected at higher frequency in patients than in controls included TRBV5-6, TRBV5-1 and TRBV20-1. Same-batch samples co-clustered strongly by F measure. Controls had significantly higher normalized Chao1 diversity than multiple sclerosis patients.

Turning to this clonotype: The antigen is not known.

cDNA libraries for TCR beta contained unique molecular identifiers. Input of roughly 0.85 to 11 million T cells yielded 500,000 to 650,000 cDNA molecules. TCRdb itself ran the PCR reads through MiXCR, one entry per CDR3 protein. Of hundreds of thousands of distinct CDR3 sequences in the sample, under 55% were seen once. Trimming shortened V by 6 bases and J by 3 bases, and 12 bases separated the two germline ends. Germline V gives CDR1 DFQATT, CDR2 SNEGSKA (reference sequence). The CDR3 length is 12 residues. What was sequenced was blood. The source of this sequence is a girl under 18 with multiple sclerosis. The chain couples TRBV20-1 to TRBJ2-7, with D tentatively TRBD2 (5 bases). The CDR3 sequence: CSAKGGHYEQYF. CDR3 nucleotides: TGCAGTGCCAAAGGCGGGCACTACGAGCAGTACTTC.